This TCR beta chain was sequenced in a study of blood T cell repertoires in COVID-19. Looking at the study overall: Samples taken during acute and convalescent COVID-19 were collected in the United States, Italy and Spain.

The CDR3 extends over 17 amino acids. V shed 0 bases and J shed 1 base, with 15 bases lying between them. Germline lookup yields CDR1 LGHDT and CDR2 YNNKEL (reference sequence). Per the authors' pipeline: How many nucleated cells were present was estimated from reference gene primer amplification. Measured with immunoSEQ multiplex PCR; TCRdb has only the in-frame clones, and not every one. That table gives V, J and clone size, and the DNA gave D and trimming. The sample records about 180,000 clones, around nine tenths being singletons. Sample: peripheral blood. The chain uses TRBV3-1 (or the pseudogene TRBV3-2) and TRBJ1-1, with a weak D call TRBD1 (6 bases). This clonotype was obtained from a man aged 55 to 70 with COVID-19, enrolled during active disease. The CDR3 region has the DNA TGTGCCAGCAGCCAAGACTGGACAGACCGTCCGAACACTGAAGCTTTCTTT. It translates to CASSQDWTDRPNTEAFF.